This TCR beta chain was sequenced in a study of tumor and adjacent non-tumor tissue in lung cancer. Whole-study context: The cohort had under 15 adenocarcinoma, a couple of squamous cell and 1 small cell patients.

This sample's RNA came from whole unsorted tissue. More than 3 cm separated this lung sample from the edge of the tumor. Whole-study results and caveats: Tumor repertoires had a smaller top 100 clone share than normal lung. TCR diversity was significantly greater in tumor than normal lung tissue.

TCRbeta libraries were built with three rounds of nested PCR, modified from ARM-PCR. TCRdb reprocessed the multiplex PCR reads with MiXCR, giving one entry per CDR3 protein. The sample has tens of thousands of distinct CDR3 sequences, approximately 71% seen once. As for this clonotype: The antigen is undetermined.

The CDR3 loop spans 14 amino acids. V was shortened by 6 bases and J by 0 bases, with 14 bases between the two germline ends. Germline V CDR1 and CDR2: SQVTM, ANQGSEA. The receptor was derived from a woman in her 50s with non-small cell lung cancer. Sample: distant non-tumor lung tissue. V usage is TRBV29-1 and J usage is TRBJ2-5, with a possible D match to TRBD2 (5 bases). CDR3: CSVVQEAYQETQYF. CDR3 nucleotide sequence: TGCAGCGTAGTGCAGGAGGCGTACCAAGAGACCCAGTACTTC.